This entry lists 32 T cell receptor beta chains sequenced from one sample in a study of human T cells and chemical hapten exposure. From the RACE reads, TCRdb called clonotypes with MiXCR, one entry per CDR3 protein. The sample carries over 100,000 distinct CDR3 sequences, roughly a tenth recorded once. Time point defined: patch test 2, 6 weeks after DPC sensitization. The treatment: therapeutic diphenylcyclopropenone sensitization with weekly scalp DPC. Sequencing used whole blood, obtained in connection with sensitization to the hapten diphenylcyclopropenone (DPC). The receptors come from a woman aged 40 to 50 with alopecia areata. Some clones in this sample may be carry-over from other donors' samples.

This clonotype was observed a few times. V is TRBV5-1 and J is TRBJ1-5; no firm D call. Germline V lookup: CDR1 SGHRS, CDR2 YFSETQ. V shed 4 bases and J shed 6 bases, with 14 bases lying between them. This CDR3 is built from 14 residues. This CDR3 reads CASSTFPEGQPQHF. The CDR3 bases are TGCGCCAGCAGCACCTTCCCCGAGGGTCAGCCCCAGCATTTT.

This clonotype was observed a few times. The V gene is TRBV5-1, the J gene TRBJ2-3; the D gene is possibly TRBD2 (5 bases). The V and J ends lost 2 bases and 1 base respectively, with 8 bases between them. The germline V gene encodes CDR1 SGHRS and CDR2 YFSETQ. The CDR3 totals 14 residues. The CDR3 region has the DNA TGCGCCAGCAGCTTCGGACTGGGCACAGATACGCAGTATTTT. It yields the protein CASSFGLGTDTQYF. Full variable domain (outside the CDR3, taken from reference TRBV5-1 and TRBJ2-3): KAGVTQTPRYLIKTRGQQVTLSCSPISGHRSVSWYQQTPGQGLQFLFEYFSETQRNKGNFPGRFSGRQFSNSRSEMNVSTLELGDSALYLCASSFGLGTDTQYFGPGTRLTVL.

The CDR3 DNA reads TGTGCCATCAGTGAGTTGGGTAACTCTGGGGCCAACGTCCTGACTTTC. It translates to CAISELGNSGANVLTF. V gene TRBV10-3 combines with J gene TRBJ2-6; D not certain. Germline V lookup: CDR1 ENHRY, CDR2 SYGVKD. The ends were cut back, 1 base at V and 0 bases at J, with 7 bases in the middle. The CDR3 runs 16 residues.

J is TRBJ1-1 and V is TRBV12-5; 7 bases are a match to TRBD1. The length of the CDR3 is 14 residues. Looked up from germline, CDR1 is LGHNT and CDR2 is FRNRAP. Trimming removed 6 bases from V and 3 bases from J; junction bases left unmatched: 7. The CDR3 nucleotides read TGTGCTAGTGGCCCGGGACAGTTGGACACTGAAGCTTTCTTT. This gives the protein CASGPGQLDTEAFF.

V and J are TRBV3-1 and TRBJ2-1; D possibly corresponds to TRBD2 (6 bases). Germline-derived CDR1 and CDR2 are LGHDT and YNNKEL (reference sequence). The length of the CDR3 is 14 residues. Trimming left V 4 bases short and J 3 bases short, with 10 bases between. The DNA of the CDR3 is TGTGCCAGCAGCCGGGAGGCCATCTACAATGAGCAGTTCTTC. Its translation: CASSREAIYNEQFF.

This clonotype was detected ten times or more. V usage is TRBV7-2 and J usage is TRBJ1-3; a weak D match, TRBD1 (6 bases). Trimming took off 2 bases at V and 3 bases at J, with 14 bases between the two ends. The CDR3 sequence is 16 residues long. Germline V gene sequence: CDR1 SGHTA, CDR2 FQGNSA. The CDR3 region is CASSLSSGEVGNTIYF. In nucleotides, the CDR3 is TGTGCCAGCAGCTTATCCTCAGGGGAGGTTGGAAACACCATATATTTT.

The V gene is TRBV10-3, the J gene TRBJ2-5; 8 nucleotides line up with TRBD1. The CDR3 loop spans 15 amino acids. After removal of 0 bases from V and 5 bases from J, the junction contained 5 bases not matched to a gene. CDR1 and CDR2 (germline): ENHRY, SYGVKD. The CDR3, as DNA: TGTGCCATCAGTGAGTCGAGGGCAGGGGGCGAGACCCAGTACTTC. It encodes CAISESRAGGETQYF.

This clonotype has more than one count but fewer than ten. The chain joins TRBV7-6 to TRBJ2-2; maybe TRBD1 (6 bases). Per the germline V gene, CDR1 is SGHVS and CDR2 is FNYEAQ. This CDR3 comprises 16 residues. V was trimmed by 5 bases and J by 7 bases, leaving 20 bases between them. This CDR3 is CASSPQGTIGNGELFF. The CDR3 DNA is TGTGCCAGCAGCCCGCAGGGGACCATAGGCAACGGGGAGCTGTTTTTT. The full variable domain, in which reference TRBV7-6 and TRBJ2-2 provide the parts outside the CDR3, is GAGVSQSPRYKVTKRGQDVALRCDPISGHVSLYWYRQALGQGPEFLTYFNYEAQQDKSGLPNDRFSAERPEGSISTLTIQRTEQRDSAMYRCASSPQGTIGNGELFFGEGSRLTVL.

The chain employs TRBV5-4 and TRBJ1-1; TRBD1 aligns across 8 bases. After removal of 4 bases from V and 1 base from J, the junction contained 9 bases not matched to a gene. CDR3 size: 16 residues. In germline, CDR1 is SGHNT, CDR2 YYREEE (reference sequence). CDR3 loop: CASSRFRQGKNTEAFF. The CDR3 region has the DNA TGTGCCAGCAGCCGATTTCGACAGGGGAAGAACACTGAAGCTTTCTTT.

This clonotype has a handful of counts. The genes are TRBV7-2 and TRBJ2-5; D gene uncertain. Germline values: CDR1 SGHTA, CDR2 FQGNSA. The CDR3 totals 13 residues. Between the trimmed V and J ends, which lost 2 bases and 4 bases, there was a span of 8 bases. CDR3 bases: TGTGCCAGCAGCTTAAGAACAGTAGAGACCCAGTACTTC. It yields the protein CASSLRTVETQYF. The whole variable domain, remainder taken from reference TRBV7-2 and TRBJ2-5, is GAGVSQSPSNKVTEKGKDVELRCDPISGHTALYWYRQSLGQGLEFLIYFQGNSAPDKSGLPSDRFSAERTGGSVSTLTIQRTQQEDSAVYLCASSLRTVETQYFGPGTRLLVL.

This clonotype has a count of ten or more. The rearrangement uses TRBV7-6 and TRBJ2-7, with D hard to call. V was clipped by 0 bases and J by 5 bases, with 5 bases between them. Per the germline V gene, CDR1 is SGHVS and CDR2 is FNYEAQ. The CDR3 runs 12 residues. The CDR3: CASSLADDEQYF. CDR3 nucleotides: TGTGCCAGCAGCTTAGCGGACGACGAGCAGTACTTC.

This clonotype showed up many times. The chain has TRBV4-3 and TRBJ1-2; TRBD1 is a possible D gene (6 bases). Trimming left V 0 bases short and J 4 bases short, with 15 bases between. The CDR3 has 16 amino acids. CDR1 and CDR2 from the germline V gene are LGHNA and YSLEER. In DNA, the CDR3 is TGCGCCAGCAGCCAAGATATTGGGGGGCGAGGCTATGGCTACACCTTC. It is translated as CASSQDIGGRGYGYTF.

The genes are TRBV11-2 and TRBJ1-1; 7 nucleotides line up with TRBD1. V shed 6 bases and J 1 base; nucleotides not matched to a gene: 5. The CDR3 consists of 14 residues. Per the germline V gene, CDR1 is SGHAT and CDR2 is FQNNGV. CDR3: CASRPGQRNTEAFF. DNA for the CDR3: TGTGCCAGCAGACCGGGACAGAGGAACACTGAAGCTTTCTTT.

This clonotype has just a few counts. This chain's CDR3 is CATTLGARQYF. The CDR3 region has the DNA TGTGCCACTACCCTGGGGGCACGACAGTACTTC. The chain links TRBV19 to TRBJ2-4; tentatively, D is TRBD1 (6 bases). V was cut by 10 bases and J by 13 bases, with 17 bases left in between. The CDR3 contains 11 residues. Germline CDR1 LNHDA, CDR2 SQIVND (reference sequence). The full variable domain, its missing parts supplied by reference TRBV19 and TRBJ2-4, is DGGITQSPKYLFRKEGQNVTLSCEQNLNHDAMYWYRQDPGQGLRLIYYSQIVNDFQKGDIAEGYSVSREKKESFPLTVTSAQKNPTAFYLCATTLGARQYFGAGTRLSVL.

In the case of this clonotype: A junction end diverges from the germline sequence, so it may reflect a read error. The chain carries TRBV20-1 and TRBJ2-3; 7 nucleotides match TRBD2. The CDR3 has 18 amino acids. Germline CDR1 and CDR2: DFQATT and SNEGSKA (reference sequence). In DNA form, the CDR3 reads TGCAGTGCAAGAGGGGTCTGGGGGAGGGGATATAGCACAGATACGCAGTATTTT. Translating gives CSARGVWGRGYSTDTQYF.

The CDR3 loop is CASRGPGDEQYF. CDR3 coding DNA: TGTGCCAGCAGGGGGCCGGGGGACGAGCAGTACTTC. The gene calls are TRBV6-2 or TRBV6-3 and TRBJ2-7; the D gene is possibly TRBD2 (6 bases). The length of the CDR3 is 12 residues. The germline V and J ends were trimmed by 6 bases and 5 bases, with 11 bases remaining between them. From germline, CDR1 is MNHEY and CDR2 SVGEGT.

CDR3 residues: CAKGGTGDLLQETQYF. Written as DNA, the CDR3 is TGTGCCAAGGGGGGCACAGGGGATCTTCTTCAAGAGACCCAGTACTTC. The V call is TRBV2, the J call TRBJ2-5; the D gene is possibly TRBD1 (7 bases). V was shortened by 10 bases and J by 2 bases, with 23 bases between the two germline ends. CDR1 is SNHLY and CDR2 is FYNNEI in the germline V gene. The CDR3 spans 16 residues.

This clonotype has at least ten counts. The chain employs TRBV4-2 and TRBJ2-1, with D possibly being TRBD2 (5 bases). Trimming removed 4 bases from V and 5 bases from J, with 21 bases in between. The CDR3 is made up of 17 amino acids. Germline V lookup: CDR1 LGHNA, CDR2 YNFKEQ. The CDR3, as DNA: TGTGCCAGCAGCCCCAGTCCAGCGGCTGGATCCCACAATGAGCAGTTCTTC. Protein product: CASSPSPAAGSHNEQFF.

On this clonotype: A read error may be the cause here, since a much bigger clone is one base away. The chain combines TRBV28 with TRBJ2-7; 10 nucleotides line up with TRBD2. The germline CDR1 and CDR2 sequences are MDHEN and SYDVKM. This CDR3 spans 17 amino acids. The CDR3 loop is CASRSRGLAGAPYEQCF. The DNA for the CDR3 is TGTGCCAGCAGGTCGCGGGGGCTAGCGGGGGCCCCTTACGAGCAGTGCTTC.

This clonotype occurred many times. The chain couples TRBV27 to TRBJ1-2, with 7 bases fitting TRBD1. The trim removed 2 bases at V and 8 bases at J, leaving 11 bases unmatched. This CDR3 spans 15 amino acids. The germline CDR1 and CDR2 sequences are MNHEY and SMNVEV (reference sequence). CDR3 DNA: TGTGCCAGCAGTTTAAGCGGGACAGTAGGTGGGGGCTACACCTTC. The encoded protein is CASSLSGTVGGGYTF.

This clonotype was counted only a few times. The chain couples TRBV6-1 to TRBJ1-2, with D possibly being TRBD1 (6 bases). Germline V CDR1 and CDR2: MNHNS, SASEGT. Trimming removed 4 bases from V and 3 bases from J, with 12 bases in between. The CDR3 runs 14 residues. CDR3 DNA: TGTGCCAGCAGTGCAGGGGCGCTTGACTATGGCTACACCTTC. This encodes CASSAGALDYGYTF.

This clonotype occurred many times. The chain's CDR3 is CASSPNSGGRRTDTQYF. DNA for the CDR3: TGTGCCAGCAGCCCAAACTCAGGGGGCCGGAGAACAGATACGCAGTATTTT. The genes are TRBV7-9 and TRBJ2-3; 8 bases are a match to TRBD1. J gave up 3 bases and V 5 bases, and 13 bases lay outside the gene matches. The CDR3 contains 17 residues. The germline V gene encodes CDR1 SEHNR and CDR2 FQNEAQ (reference sequence).

This rearrangement joins TRBV6-6 to TRBJ2-6; TRBD1 is a possible D gene (5 bases). V was cut by 3 bases and J by 2 bases, with 8 bases left in between. CDR3 length equals 15 residues. CDR1 is MNHNY, CDR2 SVGAGI, per germline (reference sequence). Here the CDR3 DNA reads TGTGCCAGCAGTTATGTAGGGGCTGGGGCCAACGTCCTGACTTTC. It translates to CASSYVGAGANVLTF.

This clonotype has just a few counts. The rearrangement links TRBV18 to TRBJ1-2, with D unclear. The length of the CDR3 is 17 residues. Trimming pared 4 bases from V and 0 bases from J, leaving 18 bases between. Germline CDR1 is KGHSH and CDR2 is LQKENI. Here the CDR3 DNA reads TGTGCCAGCTCACATCCTCCGGCAGACTACTCTAACTATGGCTACACCTTC. It is translated as CASSHPPADYSNYGYTF. The variable domain in full, with the rest retrieved from reference TRBV18 and TRBJ1-2, is NAGVMQNPRHLVRRRGQEARLRCSPMKGHSHVYWYRQLPEEGLKFMVYLQKENIIDESGMPKERFSAEFPKEGPSILRIQQVVRGDSAAYFCASSHPPADYSNYGYTFGSGTRLTVV.

This clonotype was detected a few times. This chain connects TRBV5-1 to TRBJ2-7; possible D gene TRBD2, 6 bases. The ends were cut back, 3 bases at V and 4 bases at J, with 14 bases in the middle. The germline V gene encodes CDR1 SGHRS and CDR2 YFSETQ. The CDR3 covers 14 residues. The CDR3 is CASSSRRGDYEQYF. The CDR3 bases are TGCGCCAGCAGCTCCCGGAGGGGCGATTACGAGCAGTACTTC.

At least ten counts were recorded for this clonotype. The J gene is TRBJ1-2, the V gene TRBV2; possibly TRBD1 for D (5 bases). Trimming pared 4 bases from V and 8 bases from J, leaving 11 bases between. This CDR3 has 12 residues. Germline assignment: CDR1 SNHLY and CDR2 FYNNEI. The CDR3 sequence is CASSGGTMGYTF. The CDR3 nucleotides read TGTGCCAGCAGTGGTGGGACGATGGGCTACACCTTC.

The sample holds many counts of this clonotype. The chain is built from TRBV7-9 and TRBJ1-1; TRBD1 might be the D (6 bases). Germline CDR1 and CDR2: SEHNR and FQNEAQ (reference sequence). Deletions cut 4 bases from V and 1 base from J, with 16 bases between. The CDR3 has 16 residues. The CDR3: CASSSPPGAGNTEAFF. CDR3 DNA sequence: TGTGCCAGCAGCTCCCCGCCAGGGGCCGGGAACACTGAAGCTTTCTTT. The whole variable domain, remainder taken from reference TRBV7-9 and TRBJ1-1, is DTGVSQNPRHKITKRGQNVTFRCDPISEHNRLYWYRQTLGQGPEFLTYFQNEAQLEKSRLLSDRFSAERPKGSFSTLEIQRTEQGDSAMYLCASSSPPGAGNTEAFFGQGTRLTVV.

The J gene is TRBJ1-5, the V gene TRBV9, with D maybe TRBD1 (5 bases). V was trimmed by 0 bases and J by 6 bases, leaving 10 bases between them. CDR3 length: 14 amino acids. Germline CDR1 is SGDLS and CDR2 is YYNGEE. CDR3 nucleotide sequence: TGTGCCAGCAGCGTAGTGGGGGACGGTCAGCCCCAGCATTTT. Protein product: CASSVVGDGQPQHF.

This clonotype was found many times. This chain joins TRBV6-5 and TRBJ1-3; no reliable D call. This CDR3 spans 17 amino acids. V was cut by 8 bases and J by 0 bases, with 20 bases left in between. Germline V gives CDR1 MNHEY, CDR2 SVGAGI. CDR3: CASSLRSGGSSGNTIYF. The CDR3 DNA reads as TGTGCCAGCTCCCTAAGGTCGGGTGGCAGCTCTGGAAACACCATATATTTT.

This clonotype was counted many times. This chain's CDR3 is CASSRSRFGANVLTF. The CDR3 DNA follows: TGTGCCAGTAGTAGGAGCCGGTTTGGGGCCAACGTCCTGACTTTC. The chain uses TRBV19 and TRBJ2-6; D uncertain. V was pared by 4 bases and J by 3 bases, with 10 bases between. Germline CDR1 LNHDA, CDR2 SQIVND (reference sequence). This CDR3 is built from 15 residues.

This clonotype has ten or more counts. This sequence joins TRBV4-3 and TRBJ2-3, with D tentatively TRBD2 (5 bases). In germline, CDR1 is LGHNA, CDR2 YSLEER. The V end lost 1 base, the J end lost 6 bases, and 11 bases lay between the germline ends. This CDR3 is 14 amino acids long. The CDR3 DNA reads as TGCGCCAGCAGCCAAGTCAATAGCGCGGATACGCAGTATTTT. Residues: CASSQVNSADTQYF.

This clonotype has at least ten counts. The rearrangement joins TRBV7-7 to TRBJ2-2, with D uncertain. This CDR3 spans 13 amino acids. V gave up 3 bases and J gave up 4 bases, with 6 bases separating them. The germline CDR1 and CDR2 sequences are SSHAT and FNYEAQ (reference sequence). This CDR3 reads CASSFSGTGELFF. The CDR3 DNA reads as TGTGCCAGCAGCTTTTCCGGCACCGGGGAGCTGTTTTTT.